The clone carrying this T cell receptor (beta chain) was detected only a few times. The antigen is not known. The data derive from a study of vaccination and CD4 T cells after COVID-19. Study-wide context: Samples taken post-COVID came a median about 98 days after diagnosis, ranging from 35 to 161.

Sequencing of cultured CD4+ T cell DNA used the Oncomine TCR Beta short-read assay. MiXCR was run by TCRdb on the PCR reads, yielding one entry per CDR3 protein. In the table there are about 15,000 distinct CDR3 sequences, 55% to 75% of which are singletons. The treatment: approximately 9-day PBMC culture with coronavirus spike peptide pools or control peptides (ViraFEST assay). With fresh IL-2 medium, half the medium was replaced on days 3 and 7. The length of the CDR3 is 16 residues. V was shortened by 1 base and J by 0 bases, with 12 bases between the two germline ends. Germline loops: CDR1 SGHAT, CDR2 FQNNGV.

Material: CD4+ T cells from blood, cultured in vitro. The chain employs TRBV11-2 and TRBJ2-5; D not certain. This receptor was obtained from a human donor who had recovered from COVID-19. The CDR3 nucleotides are TGTGCCAGCAGCTTAGGGATCTTGATGTACCAAGAGACCCAGTACTTC. Its protein product is CASSLGILMYQETQYF.